This T cell receptor (beta chain) was obtained from a study of metastatic and nonmetastatic thyroid tumors. As for the study in general: Repertoire comparison spanned blood and tumor or nodule tissue of malignant and benign thyroid patients. General observations from the study: Significantly higher TCR beta diversity was reportedly seen in malignant thyroid tumors than benign nodules, in blood and tumor.

Among the patients, none had received any treatment before thyroid surgery. This clone came up a few times. What it binds is unknown. Germline lookup yields CDR1 SNHLY and CDR2 FYNNEI. The CDR3 length is 15 residues. The V end was cut by 2 bases, the J end by 0 bases, with 11 bases between. How the authors handled the data: A papillary thyroid cancer distant-metastasis classifier was built from CDR3 differences across clinicopathological groups. TCRdb reprocessed the PCR reads using MiXCR. The V and J calls were determined by TCRdb, not by the authors. There are 5,000 to 7,000 clones in the sample; under 35% occur only once, and about a sixth lies in the top ten.

V and J are TRBV2 and TRBJ2-7, with D possibly matching TRBD2 (6 bases). The sequencing sample was made of adjacent normal tissue. The receptor's source is a female donor with papillary thyroid cancer or a benign thyroid nodule (not recorded which). Some clones in this sample may be carry-over from other donors' samples. CDR3 sequence: CASSEFSGFSYEQYF. The CDR3 DNA follows: TGTGCCAGCAGTGAATTTAGCGGCTTCTCCTACGAGCAGTACTTC.